The clone carrying this T cell receptor (beta chain) was observed at least ten times. Its antigen is currently unknown. This sample is part of a study of blood T cells in healthy people across ages. This CDR3 contains 11 residues. The germline V and J ends were trimmed by 6 bases and 7 bases, with 10 bases remaining between them. The germline V gene encodes CDR1 MNHEY and CDR2 SVGEGT. Study outcomes and limitations: The long-lived group displayed more naive CD4+ cells, plus higher diversity, than the aged donors did.

Next came a second PCR, run for 7 to 11 cycles, which used a sample-barcoded 5' primer along with a J-beta primer mix. Via MiXCR, TCRdb re-called the 5' RACE reads, giving one row per CDR3 protein. Among roughly 1,500,000 distinct CDR3 sequences, about 35% were seen once, and the ten largest hold approximately 10%. Donors each provided about 10 milliliters of peripheral blood. J is TRBJ2-7 and V is TRBV6-2 or TRBV6-3; no definite D call. The clonotype comes from a woman in her 30s in good health. What was sequenced was blood. The CDR3 protein is CASREYGEQYF. The DNA for the CDR3 is TGTGCCAGCAGAGAATACGGAGAGCAGTACTTC.